The entry below gives a single T cell receptor beta chain sequence along with its context. The antigen remains undetermined. The CDR3 totals 16 residues. The germline gives CDR1 SGHDT, CDR2 YYEEEE. V was pared by 1 base and J by 4 bases, with 17 bases between. This entry belongs to a study of response to subunit inactivated influenza vaccine. General observations from the study: The authors put forward the suggestion that each seasonal influenza vaccination may bring in only a limited number of new T cells.

TCRdb analysed the RT-PCR reads with MiXCR anew, one entry per CDR3 protein. Of about 500,000 distinct CDR3 sequences listed, approximately 15% are singletons. The sequence was collected from a man between 50 and 69 years old who received an inactivated influenza vaccine. This material consisted of CD4+ T cells sorted from PBMCs, taken 23 months after vaccination. This chain joins TRBV5-6 and TRBJ1-1; D is perhaps TRBD1 (6 bases). This CDR3 is CASSLWGGAKVTEAFF. The CDR3 nucleotides are TGTGCCAGCAGCTTGTGGGGGGGCGCGAAGGTCACTGAAGCTTTCTTT.